The 5 T cell receptor beta chains presented below share a single source sample, sequenced in a study of blood T cell repertoires in COVID-19. Measured with immunoSEQ multiplex PCR; TCRdb has only the in-frame clones, and not every one. The sample consists of roughly 160,000 clones, about 82% of them appearing once. Sequenced sample: peripheral blood. The source is a man aged 45-60 years with active or convalescent COVID-19.

This sequence joins TRBV19 and TRBJ2-3; 9 bases are a match to TRBD1. The J segment lost 1 base and the V segment lost 7 bases, leaving 3 bases of the junction unmatched. The germline V gene encodes CDR1 LNHDA and CDR2 SQIVND (reference sequence). This CDR3 region has 14 residues. The CDR3 is CASTWDRGTDTQYF. The CDR3 DNA is TGTGCCAGTACTTGGGACAGGGGCACAGATACGCAGTATTTT.

The J gene is TRBJ2-3, the V gene TRBV19, with D unresolved. This CDR3 contains 15 residues. The V end lost 3 bases, the J end lost 0 bases, and 10 bases lay between the germline ends. CDR1 LNHDA and CDR2 SQIVND come from the germline V gene (reference sequence). This CDR3 is CASSIQARSTDTQYF. CDR3 DNA: TGTGCCAGTAGTATTCAAGCGCGTAGCACAGATACGCAGTATTTT.

CDR3 sequence (DNA): TGTGCCACCAGCAGAATTGGGGGACAGGGGAATGACGAGCAGTACTTC. This gives the protein CATSRIGGQGNDEQYF. The rearrangement links TRBV15 to TRBJ2-7, with 10 bases aligning to TRBD1. J gave up 5 bases and V 2 bases, and 9 bases lay outside the gene matches. The CDR3 totals 16 residues. Germline CDR1 and CDR2: LNHNV and YYDKDF (reference sequence).

This chain joins TRBV5-1 and TRBJ1-1; tentative D call: TRBD1 (5 bases). V was clipped by 0 bases and J by 1 base, with 10 bases between them. Germline V gene lookup returns CDR1 SGHRS and CDR2 YFSETQ. CDR3 size: 15 residues. CDR3 loop: CASSLEDTENTEAFF. The DNA for the CDR3 is TGCGCCAGCAGCTTGGAGGACACGGAGAACACTGAAGCTTTCTTT.

The genes are TRBV7-8 and TRBJ1-6, with a tentative D call TRBD1 (5 bases). The germline V gene encodes CDR1 SGHVS and CDR2 FQNEAQ. V was shortened by 2 bases and J by 7 bases, with 6 bases between the two germline ends. This CDR3 region has 13 residues. The CDR3 DNA follows: TGTGCCAGCAGCTTACGACAGAATTCACCCCTCCACTTT. This gives the protein CASSLRQNSPLHF.